This T cell receptor (beta chain) was observed in a study of T cell repertoires in cytomegalovirus infection. About the study: Public signatures in TCR beta pointed to CMV infection and matching HLA type. The study, taken as a whole, reports: HLA-C-restricted, CMV-specific TCR beta clonotypes were dominant ex vivo.

This CDR3 has 16 amino acids. Trimming left V 5 bases short and J 0 bases short, with 14 bases between. TCRdb recomputed calls from the reads with MiXCR, one row per CDR3 protein. The table has some 97,000 distinct CDR3 sequences, around 22% seen once. About this clonotype: Its antigen remains unidentified.

V is TRBV12-3 or TRBV12-4 and J is TRBJ1-5, with D uncertain. This TCR was sampled from a human donor in good health (CMV status not recorded). Some clones in this sample may be carry-over from other donors' samples. Sequenced input: CD8+ T cells from PBMCs. The CDR3 sequence is CASSPLAGVSNQPQHF. CDR3 nucleotide sequence: TGTGCCAGCAGTCCTTTGGCCGGGGTTAGCAATCAGCCCCAGCATTTT.